This T cell receptor (beta chain) was recovered during a study of T cell responses to AZD1222 COVID-19 vaccine. Notes on the study in general: Repertoires were collected only later (after the peak T cell response had occurred).

Generated by immunoSEQ multiplex PCR, the TCRdb table keeps only in-frame clones and is missing some. The sample contains around 99,000 clones, just over 90% of which appear only once. Notes on this clone: Its antigen is not known.

In germline, CDR1 is SGDLS, CDR2 YYNGEE. V lost 0 bases to trimming and J lost 4 bases, with 20 bases between them. This CDR3 is built from 18 residues. This specimen consisted of peripheral blood, obtained 28 days after the second AZD1222 dose. The chain carries TRBV9 and TRBJ2-1; D remains ambiguous. The source of this sequence is an adult who received the AZD1222 COVID-19 vaccine. The DNA for the CDR3 is TGTGCCAGCAGCGTAGTAACGCCCTCCACGGTAAAGTACAATGAGCAGTTCTTC. It yields the protein CASSVVTPSTVKYNEQFF.